This T cell receptor beta chain was observed in a study of OX40 agonist ivuxolimab in advanced cancers. Study summary: Age averaged about 60 years (range roughly 23 to 79), and around 78% were male. Three patients, one with hepatocellular carcinoma and two with cutaneous melanoma, achieved partial responses.

CDR3 length equals 15 residues. The germline V gene encodes CDR1 MDHEN and CDR2 SYDVKM. Trimming left V 6 bases short and J 1 base short, with 13 bases between. Assay used: immunoSEQ multiplex PCR; TCRdb lists only in-frame clones, some missing. The table lists about 81,000 clones, 85% to 95% of them singletons. The chain links TRBV28 to TRBJ2-4, with D hard to call. This TCR was recovered from an adult with an advanced solid tumor such as melanoma, head and neck, liver or kidney cancer. Specimen: CD4+ or CD8+ T cells sorted from blood, collected in a trial of the OX40 agonist ivuxolimab. CDR3 sequence: CASSRVPEAKNIQYF. DNA for the CDR3: TGTGCCAGCAGCCGAGTCCCTGAGGCCAAAAACATTCAGTACTTC.